The clone carrying this TCR beta chain showed up many times. This entry is derived from a study of T cell repertoires in cytomegalovirus infection. The CDR3 consists of 15 residues. The germline CDR1 and CDR2 sequences are MDHEN and SYDVKM. V lost 10 bases and J lost 7; bases outside the gene matches: 11. TCRdb reanalysed the reads using MiXCR and keeps one entry per CDR3 protein. The sample records 290,000 or so distinct CDR3 sequences, around 9.1% being singletons. This sequence joins TRBV28 and TRBJ2-1, with 12 nucleotides matching TRBD2. The receptor was isolated from a human donor in good health (CMV status not recorded). Some clones in this sample may be carry-over from other donors' samples. The specimen was PBMCs. CDR3 loop: CATHLRTSGANEQFF. The CDR3 region has the DNA TGTGCCACCCACCTTCGGACTAGCGGGGCTAATGAGCAGTTCTTC.